This entry is about one T cell receptor beta chain. Antigen unknown. Making use of molecular barcodes, quantitative 5'-RACE generated TCR beta libraries. One entry per CDR3 protein, called by TCRdb with MiXCR from the 5' RACE reads. This table holds 240,000 or so distinct CDR3 sequences, around 7.8% found once. This sample stems from a study of CD8 T cells in ankylosing spondylitis. Study-wide results and caveats: Characteristic of ankylosing spondylitis blood, it appeared, was a TCR beta motif comprising eight highly homologous variants. There were earlier reports of some motif variants in reactive arthritis synovial fluid and blood. Within matched ankylosing spondylitis synovial fluid, disease-linked clones were reportedly significantly enriched.

Germline loops: CDR1 DFQATT, CDR2 SNEGSKA (reference sequence). V lost 2 bases to trimming and J lost 8 bases; unmatched junction nucleotides: 12. This CDR3 has 17 amino acids. Sequencing was performed on blood, either unsorted or a sorted T cell fraction (not recorded which). The TCR was taken from a male donor with ankylosing spondylitis or in good health (not recorded which). This sequence joins TRBV20-1 and TRBJ2-1; 13 nucleotides align to TRBD2. The CDR3 reads CSARFFGGTSGTDEQFF. CDR3 nucleotide sequence: TGCAGTGCTAGATTCTTCGGGGGGACTAGCGGGACGGATGAGCAGTTCTTC.